This TCR beta chain was identified in a study of cytomegalovirus exposure and HLA in healthy donors. Study context: As an earlier analysis found, around 170 million T cells yielded about 100 million unique TCR beta sequences. Out of 350 to 400 genotyped donors, about 80% belonged to the Caucasian-associated ancestry cluster.

The study, taken as a whole, reports: Researchers counted around 180 TCR beta chains as cytomegalovirus-associated. Later analysis associated a missense DCLRE1C variant with TCR beta V- and J-gene trimming.

Worth noting for this clone: Its antigen remains unidentified.

Primers included in the PCR were 60 Vbeta and 13 Jbeta primers. This table comes from immunoSEQ multiplex PCR, and its TCRdb copy is limited to in-frame clones, with some not included. The repertoire holds 150,000 or so clones, with 65% to 80% as singletons. Trimming took off 6 bases at V and 5 bases at J, with 14 bases between the two ends. Germline V gene sequence: CDR1 GTSNPN, CDR2 SVGIG (reference sequence). This CDR3 is built from 12 residues. Sequenced material: PBMCs. This clonotype was obtained from a woman between 45 and 65 years old in good health and CMV-seropositive. The chain has TRBV30 and TRBJ2-7, with D perhaps TRBD1 (5 bases). The CDR3: CACNQGDDEQYF. The CDR3 DNA sequence: TGTGCCTGCAACCAGGGTGACGACGAGCAGTACTTC.